The sequence of this T cell receptor beta chain was determined in a study of cytomegalovirus exposure and HLA in healthy donors. General study results and limits: A previous analysis found most TCR beta V segments productive roughly 87% or roughly 30% of the time.

This CDR3 contains 15 residues. V shed 6 bases and J 3 bases; nucleotides not matched to a gene: 4. Per germline, CDR1 LNHDA and CDR2 SQIVND (reference sequence). This clone was counted only a few times. What it binds is unknown. The PCR was carried out with 60 Vbeta primers and 13 Jbeta primers. Data came from immunoSEQ multiplex PCR; TCRdb stores just in-frame clones and leaves some out. The data contain under 130,000 clones, around 60% of them singletons. The sequenced sample was PBMCs. This sequence was found in a young man in good health and CMV-seropositive. The V call is TRBV19, the J call TRBJ2-1; 11 bases fit TRBD2. The CDR3 is CASSSSGGVYNEQFF. The CDR3 nucleotides are TGTGCCAGTAGCAGTAGCGGGGGGGTCTACAATGAGCAGTTCTTC.